In this sample, the clone carrying this T cell receptor beta chain turned up a few times. The CDR3 runs to 11 residues. Germline V gene data show CDR1 as SGHVS and CDR2 as FQNEAQ. It was patients with CD8+CD57+ cell expansion by flow cytometry who were chosen for sequencing. Every patient had severe acquired aplastic anemia. This record comes from a study of CD8+CD57+ T cells in acquired aplastic anemia. Template material for TCR beta VDJ and CDR3 profiling consisted of genomic DNA. TCRdb reanalysed the reads using MiXCR and keeps one entry per CDR3 protein. In the table there are about 190,000 distinct CDR3 sequences, more than 45% of which are singletons.

The TCR comes from a human donor with aplastic anemia. The sequenced sample consisted of sorted CD4+, CD8+, or CD8+CD57+ T cells (not recorded which) from PBMCs. The V gene is TRBV7-8, the J gene TRBJ2-2; D ambiguous. The CDR3 DNA sequence: TGTGTTGCGGCGAACACCGGGGAGCTGTTTTTT. Residues: CVAANTGELFF.